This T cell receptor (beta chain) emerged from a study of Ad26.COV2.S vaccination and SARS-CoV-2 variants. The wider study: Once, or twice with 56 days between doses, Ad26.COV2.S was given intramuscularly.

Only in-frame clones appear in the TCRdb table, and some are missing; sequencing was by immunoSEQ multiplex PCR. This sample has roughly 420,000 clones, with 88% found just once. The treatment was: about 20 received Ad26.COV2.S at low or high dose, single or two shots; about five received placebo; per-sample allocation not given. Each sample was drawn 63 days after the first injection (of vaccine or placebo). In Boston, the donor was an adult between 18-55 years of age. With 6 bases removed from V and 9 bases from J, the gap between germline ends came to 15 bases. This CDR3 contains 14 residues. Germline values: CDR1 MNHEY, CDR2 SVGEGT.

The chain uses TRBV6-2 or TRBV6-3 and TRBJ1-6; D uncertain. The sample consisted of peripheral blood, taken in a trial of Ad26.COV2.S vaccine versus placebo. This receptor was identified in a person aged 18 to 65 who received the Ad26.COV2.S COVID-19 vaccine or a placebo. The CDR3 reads CASSGDPFLSPLHF. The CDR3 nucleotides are TGTGCCAGCAGCGGGGATCCTTTTCTTTCACCCCTCCACTTT.